This section outlines one TCR beta chain sequence together with its context. This specimen comes from a study of cytomegalovirus exposure and HLA in healthy donors. The ends lost 4 bases at V and 6 bases at J; junction bases unmatched: 3. This CDR3 has 14 residues. Germline-derived CDR1 and CDR2 are LNHNV and YYDKDF (reference sequence). A multiplex PCR was run with 60 Vbeta primers and 13 Jbeta primers. Libraries were prepared by immunoSEQ multiplex PCR; TCRdb keeps only in-frame clonotypes and omits some of them. The table records about 140,000 clones, more than 60% of them present only once. This receptor was obtained from a man in his thirties or forties in good health and CMV-seropositive. The sample taken for sequencing was PBMCs. This chain joins TRBV15 and TRBJ1-5; 10 bases align to TRBD1. DNA of the CDR3: TGTGCCACCAGCACCGGGACAGGGGTTCAGCCCCAGCATTTT. Protein sequence: CATSTGTGVQPQHF. The variable domain in full, with the rest retrieved from reference TRBV15 and TRBJ1-5, is DAMVIQNPRYQVTQFGKPVTLSCSQTLNHNVMYWYQQKSSQAPKLLFHYYDKDFNNEADTPDNFQSRRPNTSFCFLDIRSPGLGDTAMYLCATSTGTGVQPQHFGDGTRLSIL.